The rows below give T cell receptor beta chains drawn from one sample of a study of CD8 T cells in Susac syndrome. TCRdb redid the calling of the immunoSEQ multiplex PCR reads with MiXCR, one entry per CDR3 protein. The sample includes fewer than 200,000 distinct CDR3 sequences, less than 95% seen only once; the top ten take approximately 0.098%. Sequences were obtained from CD4+ T cells from PBMCs. Receptor source: a human donor in good health. Each CDR3 is given with its conserved first and last residue. Each record gives: V gene, clone size, J gene, D gene, CDR3 protein, CDR3 DNA. D genes are given only for firm matches. Clone size, where shown, is once, few, many, or a class for clones that have expanded.

V gene: TRBV7-8
clone size: NA
J gene: TRBJ1-1
D gene: NA
CDR3 protein: CASSLDSQTEAFF
CDR3 DNA: TGTGCCAGCAGCCTCGACAGCCAAACTGAAGCTTTCTTT

V gene: TRBV28
clone size: NA
J gene: TRBJ2-7
D gene: NA
CDR3 protein: CASSFAFGVSSYEQYF
CDR3 DNA: TGTGCCAGCAGTTTTGCATTCGGGGTGAGCTCCTACGAGCAGTACTTC

V gene: TRBV29-1
clone size: NA
J gene: TRBJ2-7
D gene: TRBD1
CDR3 protein: CSVEGTGGHEQYF
CDR3 DNA: TGCAGCGTGGAGGGGACAGGGGGCCACGAGCAGTACTTC

V gene: TRBV19
clone size: NA
J gene: TRBJ2-3
D gene: NA
CDR3 protein: CASTLRDNTDTQYF
CDR3 DNA: TGTGCCAGTACCCTCCGGGACAACACAGATACGCAGTATTTT

V gene: TRBV20-1
clone size: once
J gene: TRBJ2-1
D gene: NA
CDR3 protein: CSQGTLGYNEQFF
CDR3 DNA: TGCAGCCAGGGAACTCTAGGGTACAATGAGCAGTTCTTC

V gene: TRBV18
clone size: NA
J gene: TRBJ1-2
D gene: NA
CDR3 protein: CASLALGWGENYGYTF
CDR3 DNA: TGTGCCAGCCTGGCCCTCGGGTGGGGAGAAAACTATGGCTACACCTTC

V gene: TRBV6-6
clone size: NA
J gene: TRBJ1-1
D gene: NA
CDR3 protein: CASSYSSRGTEAFF
CDR3 DNA: TGTGCCAGCAGTTACTCTAGTCGGGGCACTGAAGCTTTCTTT

V gene: TRBV6-5
clone size: NA
J gene: TRBJ2-3
D gene: NA
CDR3 protein: CASSYSINVWGGDTQYF
CDR3 DNA: TGTGCCAGCAGTTACTCGATAAACGTCTGGGGTGGCGATACGCAGTATTTT

V gene: TRBV24-1
clone size: NA
J gene: TRBJ2-1
D gene: NA
CDR3 protein: CATSDRPFNEQFF
CDR3 DNA: TGTGCCACCAGTGATCGGCCATTCAATGAGCAGTTCTTC

V gene: TRBV6-5
clone size: once
J gene: TRBJ2-1
D gene: TRBD2
CDR3 protein: CASSVGLAGNEQFF
CDR3 DNA: TGTGCCAGCAGCGTCGGACTAGCGGGAAATGAGCAGTTCTTC

V gene: TRBV20-1
clone size: NA
J gene: TRBJ2-7
D gene: NA
CDR3 protein: CSARQAYEQYF
CDR3 DNA: TGCAGTGCTAGACAGGCCTACGAGCAGTACTTC

V gene: TRBV5-1
clone size: NA
J gene: TRBJ2-3
D gene: TRBD1
CDR3 protein: CASSLQGDTDTQYF
CDR3 DNA: TGCGCCAGCAGCTTACAGGGGGACACAGATACGCAGTATTTT

V gene: TRBV12-3/TRBV12-4
clone size: NA
J gene: TRBJ2-5
D gene: TRBD1
CDR3 protein: CASSPTGGSETQYF
CDR3 DNA: TGTGCCAGCAGTCCTACAGGGGGCTCGGAGACCCAGTACTTC

V gene: TRBV29-1
clone size: NA
J gene: TRBJ2-5
D gene: NA
CDR3 protein: CSAEADGTQETQYF
CDR3 DNA: TGCAGCGCCGAGGCAGATGGCACCCAAGAGACCCAGTACTTC

V gene: TRBV29-1
clone size: NA
J gene: TRBJ2-1
D gene: TRBD2
CDR3 protein: CSAGTSGRYNEQFF
CDR3 DNA: TGCAGCGCCGGGACTAGCGGGAGGTACAATGAGCAGTTCTTC

V gene: TRBV30
clone size: NA
J gene: TRBJ1-1
D gene: NA
CDR3 protein: CAWSGAEAFF
CDR3 DNA: TGTGCCTGGAGCGGGGCTGAAGCTTTCTTT

V gene: TRBV9
clone size: NA
J gene: TRBJ2-3
D gene: TRBD2
CDR3 protein: CASSGGLAGPTDTQYF
CDR3 DNA: TGTGCCAGCAGCGGGGGACTAGCGGGACCCACAGATACGCAGTATTTT

V gene: TRBV2
clone size: NA
J gene: TRBJ2-7
D gene: NA
CDR3 protein: CASRAFGTYEQYF
CDR3 DNA: TGTGCCAGCAGGGCATTCGGAACCTACGAGCAGTACTTC

V gene: TRBV24-1
clone size: NA
J gene: TRBJ2-3
D gene: TRBD1
CDR3 protein: CATSGGQGANTDTQYF
CDR3 DNA: TGTGCCACCAGTGGGGGACAGGGGGCGAACACAGATACGCAGTATTTT

V gene: TRBV14
clone size: NA
J gene: TRBJ1-5
D gene: TRBD1
CDR3 protein: CASSLGQGSNQPQHF
CDR3 DNA: TGTGCCAGCAGCCTGGGACAGGGTTCCAATCAGCCCCAGCATTTT

V gene: TRBV29-1
clone size: once
J gene: TRBJ1-1
D gene: NA
CDR3 protein: CSDSQGNTEAFF
CDR3 DNA: TGCAGCGATTCACAGGGGAACACTGAAGCTTTCTTT

V gene: TRBV20-1
clone size: NA
J gene: TRBJ2-3
D gene: NA
CDR3 protein: CSASSTDTQYF
CDR3 DNA: TGCAGTGCTAGTAGCACAGATACGCAGTATTTT

V gene: TRBV9
clone size: NA
J gene: TRBJ2-7
D gene: TRBD1
CDR3 protein: CASSVTGTGPYEQYF
CDR3 DNA: TGTGCCAGCAGCGTTACCGGGACAGGGCCCTACGAGCAGTACTTC

V gene: TRBV3-1
clone size: NA
J gene: TRBJ1-1
D gene: NA
CDR3 protein: CASSQDARNTEAFF
CDR3 DNA: TGTGCCAGCAGCCAAGATGCAAGGAACACTGAAGCTTTCTTT

V gene: TRBV7-9
clone size: NA
J gene: TRBJ2-5
D gene: NA
CDR3 protein: CASERQTQYF
CDR3 DNA: TGTGCCAGCGAGCGTCAGACCCAGTACTTC

V gene: TRBV7-9
clone size: once
J gene: TRBJ2-3
D gene: TRBD2
CDR3 protein: CASSLGLAGGTQYF
CDR3 DNA: TGTGCCAGCAGCTTAGGGCTAGCGGGAGGAACGCAGTATTTT

V gene: TRBV30
clone size: NA
J gene: TRBJ2-1
D gene: TRBD2
CDR3 protein: CAWSVKGIAGVEQFF
CDR3 DNA: TGTGCCTGGAGTGTAAAGGGGATAGCGGGAGTGGAGCAGTTCTTC

V gene: TRBV5-1
clone size: NA
J gene: TRBJ2-1
D gene: NA
CDR3 protein: CASSLGVRVSDEQFF
CDR3 DNA: TGCGCCAGCAGCTTGGGAGTCAGGGTGTCCGATGAGCAGTTCTTC

V gene: TRBV20-1
clone size: once
J gene: TRBJ2-7
D gene: NA
CDR3 protein: CSANGRASVTYEQYF
CDR3 DNA: TGCAGTGCTAATGGACGGGCTAGCGTCACCTACGAGCAGTACTTC

V gene: TRBV20-1
clone size: NA
J gene: TRBJ2-1
D gene: NA
CDR3 protein: CSARHVVEQFF
CDR3 DNA: TGCAGTGCTAGGCACGTCGTGGAGCAGTTCTTC

V gene: TRBV12-3/TRBV12-4
clone size: NA
J gene: TRBJ2-1
D gene: TRBD2
CDR3 protein: CASSLAGGVNEQFF
CDR3 DNA: TGTGCCAGCAGTCTAGCGGGAGGGGTCAATGAGCAGTTCTTC

V gene: TRBV12-3/TRBV12-4
clone size: NA
J gene: TRBJ1-5
D gene: TRBD1
CDR3 protein: CASSLGQGQPQHF
CDR3 DNA: TGTGCCAGCAGTTTAGGACAGGGCCAGCCCCAGCATTTT

V gene: TRBV5-5
clone size: NA
J gene: TRBJ2-5
D gene: NA
CDR3 protein: CASSLEGEEEETQYF
CDR3 DNA: TGTGCCAGCAGCTTGGAGGGGGAGGAAGAGGAGACCCAGTACTTC

V gene: TRBV25-1
clone size: NA
J gene: TRBJ2-7
D gene: TRBD2
CDR3 protein: CASSEWAGDEQYF
CDR3 DNA: TGTGCCAGCAGTGAATGGGCGGGAGACGAGCAGTACTTC

V gene: TRBV4-3
clone size: NA
J gene: TRBJ1-2
D gene: NA
CDR3 protein: CASSQGAGPKNPYGYTF
CDR3 DNA: TGCGCCAGCAGCCAAGGCGCCGGGCCAAAGAACCCCTATGGCTACACCTTC